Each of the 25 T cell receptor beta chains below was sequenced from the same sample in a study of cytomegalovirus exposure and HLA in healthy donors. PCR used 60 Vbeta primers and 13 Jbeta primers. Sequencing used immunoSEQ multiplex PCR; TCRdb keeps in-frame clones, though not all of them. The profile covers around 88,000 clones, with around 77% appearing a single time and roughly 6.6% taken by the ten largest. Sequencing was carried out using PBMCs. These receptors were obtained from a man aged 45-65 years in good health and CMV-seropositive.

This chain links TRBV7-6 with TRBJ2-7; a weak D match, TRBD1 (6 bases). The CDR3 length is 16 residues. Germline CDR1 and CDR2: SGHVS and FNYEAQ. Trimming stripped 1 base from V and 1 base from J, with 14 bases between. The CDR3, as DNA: TGTGCCAGCAGCTTAGTTGTGGGGACACCGTCCTACGAGCAGTACTTC. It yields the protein CASSLVVGTPSYEQYF. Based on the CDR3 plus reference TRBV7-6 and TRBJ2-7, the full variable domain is GAGVSQSPRYKVTKRGQDVALRCDPISGHVSLYWYRQALGQGPEFLTYFNYEAQQDKSGLPNDRFSAERPEGSISTLTIQRTEQRDSAMYRCASSLVVGTPSYEQYFGPGTRLTVT.

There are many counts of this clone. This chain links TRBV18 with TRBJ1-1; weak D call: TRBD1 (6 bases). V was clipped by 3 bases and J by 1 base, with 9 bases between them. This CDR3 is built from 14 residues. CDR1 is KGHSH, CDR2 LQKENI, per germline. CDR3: CASSPQGTNTEAFF. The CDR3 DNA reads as TGTGCCAGCTCACCGCAGGGGACGAACACTGAAGCTTTCTTT.

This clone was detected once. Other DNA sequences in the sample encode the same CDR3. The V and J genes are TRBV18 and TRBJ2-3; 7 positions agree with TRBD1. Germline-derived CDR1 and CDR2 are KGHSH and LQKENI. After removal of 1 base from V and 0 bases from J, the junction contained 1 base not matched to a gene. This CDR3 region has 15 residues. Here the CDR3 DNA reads TGTGCCAGCTCACCACAGGGGGCGAGCACAGATACGCAGTATTTT. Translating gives CASSPQGASTDTQYF.

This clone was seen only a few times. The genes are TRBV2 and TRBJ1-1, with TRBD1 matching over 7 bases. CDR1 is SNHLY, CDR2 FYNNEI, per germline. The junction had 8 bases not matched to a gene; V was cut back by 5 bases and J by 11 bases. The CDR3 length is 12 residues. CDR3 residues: CASSLQGCGAFF. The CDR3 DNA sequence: TGTGCCAGCAGTTTACAGGGGTGCGGGGCTTTCTTT.

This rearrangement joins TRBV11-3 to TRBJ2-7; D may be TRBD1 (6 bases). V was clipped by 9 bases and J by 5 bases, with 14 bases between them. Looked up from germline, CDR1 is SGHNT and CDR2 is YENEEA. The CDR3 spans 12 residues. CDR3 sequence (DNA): TGTGCCAGAGGGTGGGGGCGGGACGAGCAGTACTTC. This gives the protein CARGWGRDEQYF.

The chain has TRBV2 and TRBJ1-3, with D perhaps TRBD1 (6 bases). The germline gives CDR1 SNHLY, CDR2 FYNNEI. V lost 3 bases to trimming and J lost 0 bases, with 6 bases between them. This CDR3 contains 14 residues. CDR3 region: CASSDRGSGNTIYF. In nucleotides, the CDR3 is TGTGCCAGCAGTGACAGGGGCTCTGGAAACACCATATATTTT.

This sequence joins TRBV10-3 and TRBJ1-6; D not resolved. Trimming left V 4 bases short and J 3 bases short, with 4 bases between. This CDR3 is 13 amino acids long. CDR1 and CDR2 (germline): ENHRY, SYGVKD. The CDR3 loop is CAISGDYNSPLHF. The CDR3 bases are TGTGCCATCAGTGGAGACTATAATTCACCCCTCCACTTT.

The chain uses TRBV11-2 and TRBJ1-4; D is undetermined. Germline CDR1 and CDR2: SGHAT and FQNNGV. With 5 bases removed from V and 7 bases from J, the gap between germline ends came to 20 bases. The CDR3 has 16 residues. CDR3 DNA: TGTGCCAGCAGCAGGTTTATCGGGGAGGTCGCTGAAAAACTGTTTTTT. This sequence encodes CASSRFIGEVAEKLFF. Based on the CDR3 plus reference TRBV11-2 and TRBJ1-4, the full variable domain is EAGVAQSPRYKIIEKRQSVAFWCNPISGHATLYWYQQILGQGPKLLIQFQNNGVVDDSQLPKDRFSAERLKGVDSTLKIQPAKLEDSAVYLCASSRFIGEVAEKLFFGSGTQLSVL.

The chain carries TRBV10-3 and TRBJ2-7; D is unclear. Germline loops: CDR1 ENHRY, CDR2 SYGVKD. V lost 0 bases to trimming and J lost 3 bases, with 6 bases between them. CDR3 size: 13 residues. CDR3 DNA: TGTGCCATCAGTGAGTCCCCCAGCTACGAGCAGTACTTC. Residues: CAISESPSYEQYF.

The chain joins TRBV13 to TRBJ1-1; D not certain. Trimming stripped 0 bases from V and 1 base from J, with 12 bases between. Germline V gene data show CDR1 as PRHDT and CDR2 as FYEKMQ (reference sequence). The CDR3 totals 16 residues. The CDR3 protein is CASSLGGRAQNTEAFF. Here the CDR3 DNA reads TGTGCCAGCAGCTTAGGGGGGAGGGCACAGAACACTGAAGCTTTCTTT.

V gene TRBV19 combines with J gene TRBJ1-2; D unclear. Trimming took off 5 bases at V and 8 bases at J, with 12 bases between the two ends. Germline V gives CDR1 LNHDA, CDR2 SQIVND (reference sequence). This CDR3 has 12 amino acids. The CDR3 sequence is CASSSGLRGYTF. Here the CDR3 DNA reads TGTGCCAGTAGTTCCGGACTAAGGGGCTACACCTTC.

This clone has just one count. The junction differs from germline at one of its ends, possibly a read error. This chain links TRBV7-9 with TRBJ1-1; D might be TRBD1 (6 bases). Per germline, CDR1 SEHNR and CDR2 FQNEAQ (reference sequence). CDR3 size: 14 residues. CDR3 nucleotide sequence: TGTTCCAGCATTCGACAGGAGAGGAACACTGAAGCTTTCTTT. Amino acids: CSSIRQERNTEAFF.

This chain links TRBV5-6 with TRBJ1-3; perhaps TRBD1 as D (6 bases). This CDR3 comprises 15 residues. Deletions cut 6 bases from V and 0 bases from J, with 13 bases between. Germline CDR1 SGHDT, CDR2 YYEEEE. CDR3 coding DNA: TGTGCCAGCAATCGAGACAGGCACTCTGGAAACACCATATATTTT. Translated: CASNRDRHSGNTIYF. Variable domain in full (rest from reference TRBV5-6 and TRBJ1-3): DAGVTQSPTHLIKTRGQQVTLRCSPKSGHDTVSWYQQALGQGPQFIFQYYEEEERQRGNFPDRFSGHQFPNYSSELNVNALLLGDSALYLCASNRDRHSGNTIYFGEGSWLTVV.

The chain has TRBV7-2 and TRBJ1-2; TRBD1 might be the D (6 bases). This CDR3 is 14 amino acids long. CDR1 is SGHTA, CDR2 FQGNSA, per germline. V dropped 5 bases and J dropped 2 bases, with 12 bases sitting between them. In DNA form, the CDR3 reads TGTGCCAGCAGCCTATCAACAGGGAACTATGGCTACACCTTC. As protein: CASSLSTGNYGYTF.

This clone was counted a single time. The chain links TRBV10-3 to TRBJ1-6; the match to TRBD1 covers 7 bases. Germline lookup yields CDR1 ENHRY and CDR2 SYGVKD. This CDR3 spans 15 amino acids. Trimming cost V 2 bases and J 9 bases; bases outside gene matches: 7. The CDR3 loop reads CAISERDSFSSPLHF. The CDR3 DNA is TGTGCCATCAGTGAGCGGGACAGTTTTTCTTCACCCCTCCACTTT.

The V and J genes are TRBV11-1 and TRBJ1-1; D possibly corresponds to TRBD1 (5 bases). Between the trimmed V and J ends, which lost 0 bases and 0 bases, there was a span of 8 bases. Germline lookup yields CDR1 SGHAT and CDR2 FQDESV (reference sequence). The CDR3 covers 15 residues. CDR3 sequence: CASSLAGGMNTEAFF. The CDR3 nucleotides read TGTGCCAGCAGCTTAGCCGGGGGTATGAACACTGAAGCTTTCTTT.

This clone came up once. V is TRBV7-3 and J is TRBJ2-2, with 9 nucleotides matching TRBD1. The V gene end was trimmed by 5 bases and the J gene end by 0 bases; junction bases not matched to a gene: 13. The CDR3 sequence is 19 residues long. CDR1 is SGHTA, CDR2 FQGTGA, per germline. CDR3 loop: CASSETGTGIFSNTGELFF. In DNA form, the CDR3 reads TGTGCCAGCAGCGAAACCGGGACAGGGATATTTTCGAACACCGGGGAGCTGTTTTTT.

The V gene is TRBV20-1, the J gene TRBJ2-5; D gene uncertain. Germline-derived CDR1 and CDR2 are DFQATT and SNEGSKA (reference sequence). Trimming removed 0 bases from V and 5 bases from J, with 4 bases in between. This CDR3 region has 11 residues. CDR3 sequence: CSARDQETQYF. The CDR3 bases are TGCAGTGCTAGAGATCAGGAGACCCAGTACTTC.

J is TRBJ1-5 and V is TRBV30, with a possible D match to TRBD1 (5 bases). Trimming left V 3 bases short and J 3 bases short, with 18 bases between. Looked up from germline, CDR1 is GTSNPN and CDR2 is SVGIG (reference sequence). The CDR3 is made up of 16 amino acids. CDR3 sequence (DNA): TGTGCCTGGAGCCCACGCCCGCGGGGGGTCAATCAGCCCCAGCATTTT. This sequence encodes CAWSPRPRGVNQPQHF.

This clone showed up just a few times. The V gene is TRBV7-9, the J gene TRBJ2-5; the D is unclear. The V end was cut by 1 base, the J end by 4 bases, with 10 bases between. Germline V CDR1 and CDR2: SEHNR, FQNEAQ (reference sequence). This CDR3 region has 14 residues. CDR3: CASSLGATPETQYF. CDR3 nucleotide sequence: TGTGCCAGCAGCTTAGGGGCTACTCCAGAGACCCAGTACTTC.

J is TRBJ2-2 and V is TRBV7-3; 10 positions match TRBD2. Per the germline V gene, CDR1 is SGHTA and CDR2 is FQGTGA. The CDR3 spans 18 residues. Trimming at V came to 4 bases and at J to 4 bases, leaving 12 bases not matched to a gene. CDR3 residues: CASSSPSGGAIGTGELFF. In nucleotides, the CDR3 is TGTGCCAGCAGCTCCCCGAGCGGGGGGGCCATTGGCACCGGGGAGCTGTTTTTT.

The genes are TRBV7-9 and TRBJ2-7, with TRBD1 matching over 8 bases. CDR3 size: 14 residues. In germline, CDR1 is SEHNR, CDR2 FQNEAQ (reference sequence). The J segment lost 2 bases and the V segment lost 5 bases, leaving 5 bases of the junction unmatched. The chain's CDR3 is CASSPRGLPYEQYF. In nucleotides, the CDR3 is TGTGCCAGCAGCCCCAGGGGGCTACCCTACGAGCAGTACTTC.

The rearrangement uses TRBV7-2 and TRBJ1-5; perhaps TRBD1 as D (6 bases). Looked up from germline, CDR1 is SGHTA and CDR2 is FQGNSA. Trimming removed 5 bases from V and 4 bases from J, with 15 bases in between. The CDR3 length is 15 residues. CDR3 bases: TGTGCCAGCAGCGCCACAGGGTTATTAAATCAGCCCCAGCATTTT. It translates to CASSATGLLNQPQHF. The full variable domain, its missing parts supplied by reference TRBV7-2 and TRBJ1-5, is GAGVSQSPSNKVTEKGKDVELRCDPISGHTALYWYRQSLGQGLEFLIYFQGNSAPDKSGLPSDRFSAERTGGSVSTLTIQRTQQEDSAVYLCASSATGLLNQPQHFGDGTRLSIL.

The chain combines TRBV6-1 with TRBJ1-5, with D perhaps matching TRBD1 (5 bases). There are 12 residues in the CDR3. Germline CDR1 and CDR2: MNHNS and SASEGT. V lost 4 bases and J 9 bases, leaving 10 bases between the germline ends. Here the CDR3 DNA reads TGTGCCAGCAGTGTTTGGGGACTGCCCCAGCATTTT. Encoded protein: CASSVWGLPQHF.

The CDR3 region is CASSPRGQPQHF. The CDR3 DNA is TGTGCCAGCTCGCCCAGGGGGCAGCCCCAGCATTTT. V is TRBV18 and J is TRBJ1-5, with TRBD1 matching over 7 bases. The CDR3 covers 12 residues. V trimming: 6 bases; J trimming: 7 bases; junction bases outside the gene matches: 3. The germline V gene has CDR1 KGHSH and CDR2 LQKENI.